Listed here is a single T cell receptor (beta chain). Its antigen is not identified. This record belongs to a study of cytotoxic CD8 clonotypes in ibrutinib-treated CLL. Turning to the study itself: Productive templates per sample averaged approximately 240,000; productive rearrangements, 94,082. General study results and limits: Among the clonotypes, public ones were uncommon and contracted or held stable on treatment.

Germline assignment: CDR1 LNHDA and CDR2 SQIVND (reference sequence). The V segment lost 4 bases and the J segment 2 bases; nucleotides outside the gene matches: 17. CDR3 length: 20 amino acids. Frozen PBMC stocks contributed around 1.9 micrograms of genomic DNA to the TCR beta libraries. Some clones are missing from TCRdb's copy, which holds only in-frame ones; the method was immunoSEQ multiplex PCR. The profile shows over 70,000 clones, around 75% of them singletons. This receptor was obtained from a human donor with chronic lymphocytic leukemia. The specimen comprised PBMCs, sampled after 12 months of ibrutinib treatment. The chain carries TRBV19 and TRBJ2-6; 7 bases agree with TRBD1. In DNA form, the CDR3 reads TGTGCCAGTAGTAGGGGGAGACAGGGCCTAGGAATAACTGGGGCCAACGTCCTGACTTTC. It translates to CASSRGRQGLGITGANVLTF.